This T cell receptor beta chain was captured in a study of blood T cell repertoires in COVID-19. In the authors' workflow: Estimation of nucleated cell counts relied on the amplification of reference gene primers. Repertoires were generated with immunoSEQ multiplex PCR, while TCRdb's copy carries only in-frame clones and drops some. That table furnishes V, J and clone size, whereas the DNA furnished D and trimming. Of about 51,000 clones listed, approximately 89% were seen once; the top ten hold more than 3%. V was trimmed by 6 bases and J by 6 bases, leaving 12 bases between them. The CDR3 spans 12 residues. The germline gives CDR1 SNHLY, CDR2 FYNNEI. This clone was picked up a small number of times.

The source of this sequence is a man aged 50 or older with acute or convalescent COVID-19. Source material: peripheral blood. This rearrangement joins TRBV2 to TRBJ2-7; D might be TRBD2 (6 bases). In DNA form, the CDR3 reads TGTGCCAGCAGCGCGGAGGGGATCGAGCAGTACTTC. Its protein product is CASSAEGIEQYF.